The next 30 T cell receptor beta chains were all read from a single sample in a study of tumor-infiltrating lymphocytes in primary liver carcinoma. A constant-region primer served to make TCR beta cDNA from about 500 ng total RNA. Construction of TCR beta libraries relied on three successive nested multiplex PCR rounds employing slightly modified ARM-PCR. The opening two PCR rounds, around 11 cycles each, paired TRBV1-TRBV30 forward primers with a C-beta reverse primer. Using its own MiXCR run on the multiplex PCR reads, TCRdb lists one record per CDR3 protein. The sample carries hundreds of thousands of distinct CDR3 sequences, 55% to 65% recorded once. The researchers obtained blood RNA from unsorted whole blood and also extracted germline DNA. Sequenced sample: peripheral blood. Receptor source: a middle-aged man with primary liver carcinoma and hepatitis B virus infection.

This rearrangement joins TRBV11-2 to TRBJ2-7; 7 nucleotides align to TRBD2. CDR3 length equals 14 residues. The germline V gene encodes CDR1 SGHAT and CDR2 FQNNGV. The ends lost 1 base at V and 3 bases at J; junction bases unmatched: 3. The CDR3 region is CASSLGSGVYEQYF. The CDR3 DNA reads TGTGCCAGCAGCTTAGGGAGCGGGGTCTACGAGCAGTACTTC.

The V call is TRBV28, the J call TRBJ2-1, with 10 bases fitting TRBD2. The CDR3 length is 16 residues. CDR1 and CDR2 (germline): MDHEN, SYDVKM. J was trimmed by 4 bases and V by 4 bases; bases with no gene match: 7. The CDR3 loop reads CASSSWTSGGYNEQFF. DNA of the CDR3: TGTGCCAGCAGTTCCTGGACTAGCGGAGGATACAATGAGCAGTTCTTC. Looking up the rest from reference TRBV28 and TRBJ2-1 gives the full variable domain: DVKVTQSSRYLVKRTGEKVFLECVQDMDHENMFWYRQDPGLGLRLIYFSYDVKMKEKGDIPEGYSVSREKKERFSLILESASTNQTSMYLCASSSWTSGGYNEQFFGPGTRLTVL.

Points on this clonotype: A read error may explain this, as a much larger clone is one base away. The CDR3 DNA sequence: TGTGCCAGCAGTTTTGGCAGGGTGAACACTGAAGCTTTCTTT. It encodes CASSFGRVNTEAFF. This chain joins TRBV12-3 or TRBV12-4 and TRBJ1-1; possible D gene TRBD1, 5 bases. The CDR3 is 14 residues long. V was cut by 3 bases and J by 0 bases, with 8 bases left in between.

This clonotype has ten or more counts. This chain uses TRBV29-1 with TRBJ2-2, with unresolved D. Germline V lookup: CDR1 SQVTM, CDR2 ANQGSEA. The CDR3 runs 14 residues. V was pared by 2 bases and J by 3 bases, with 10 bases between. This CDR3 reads CSVEKFGYTGELFF. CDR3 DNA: TGCAGCGTTGAAAAGTTTGGGTACACCGGGGAGCTGTTTTTT.

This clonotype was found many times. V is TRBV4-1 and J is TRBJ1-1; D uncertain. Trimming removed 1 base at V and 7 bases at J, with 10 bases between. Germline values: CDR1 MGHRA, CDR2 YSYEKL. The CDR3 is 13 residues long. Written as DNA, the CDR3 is TGCGCCAGCAGCCAAGTAACGGAAGGTGAAGCTTTCTTT. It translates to CASSQVTEGEAFF.

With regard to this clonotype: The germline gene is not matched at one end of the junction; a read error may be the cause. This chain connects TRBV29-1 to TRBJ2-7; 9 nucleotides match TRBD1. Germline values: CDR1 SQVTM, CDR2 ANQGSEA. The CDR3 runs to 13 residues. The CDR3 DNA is TGCAGCGTTGTCGGGACAGGGCCCTACGAGCAACACTTC. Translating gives CSVVGTGPYEQHF.

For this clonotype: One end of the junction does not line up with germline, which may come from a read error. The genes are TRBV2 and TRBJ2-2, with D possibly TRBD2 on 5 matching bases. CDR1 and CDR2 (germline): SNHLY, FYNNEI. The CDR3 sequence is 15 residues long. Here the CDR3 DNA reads TGTGCCAGCATAAGAAGCGGAGCGAACACCGGGGAGCTGTTATTT. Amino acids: CASIRSGANTGELLF.

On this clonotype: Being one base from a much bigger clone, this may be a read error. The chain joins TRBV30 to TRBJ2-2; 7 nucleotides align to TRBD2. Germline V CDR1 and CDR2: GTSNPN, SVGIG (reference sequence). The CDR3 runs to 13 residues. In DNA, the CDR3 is TGTGCCTGGCGGCGGGAGCGGTTCGGGGGGCTGTTTTTT. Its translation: CAWRRERFGGLFF.

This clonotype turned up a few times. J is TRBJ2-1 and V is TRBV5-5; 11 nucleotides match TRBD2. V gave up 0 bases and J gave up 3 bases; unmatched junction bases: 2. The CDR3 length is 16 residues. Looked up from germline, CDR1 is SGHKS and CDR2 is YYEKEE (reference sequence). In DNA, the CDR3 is TGTGCCAGCAGCTTGGCAGGGACTAGCGGCTACAATGAGCAGTTCTTC. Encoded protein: CASSLAGTSGYNEQFF.

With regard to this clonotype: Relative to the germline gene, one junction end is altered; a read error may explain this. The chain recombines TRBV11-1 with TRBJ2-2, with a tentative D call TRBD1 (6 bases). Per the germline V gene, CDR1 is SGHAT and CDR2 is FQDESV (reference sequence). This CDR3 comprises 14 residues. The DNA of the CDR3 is TGTGCCAGCAGTTTAGGCAGGGGCACCGGGGACCTGTTCTTT. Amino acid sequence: CASSLGRGTGDLFF.

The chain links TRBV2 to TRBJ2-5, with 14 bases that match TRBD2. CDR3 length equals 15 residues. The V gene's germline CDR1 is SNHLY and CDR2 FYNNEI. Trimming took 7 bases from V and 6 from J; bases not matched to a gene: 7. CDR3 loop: CASIPGLAGAQTQYF. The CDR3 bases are TGTGCCAGCATACCGGGACTAGCGGGAGCCCAGACCCAGTACTTC.

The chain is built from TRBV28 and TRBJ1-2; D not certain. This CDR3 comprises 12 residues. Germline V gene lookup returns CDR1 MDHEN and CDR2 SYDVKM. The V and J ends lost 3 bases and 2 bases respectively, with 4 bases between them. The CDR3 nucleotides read TGTGCCAGCAGTTTTGACAACTATGGCTACACCTTC. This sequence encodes CASSFDNYGYTF.

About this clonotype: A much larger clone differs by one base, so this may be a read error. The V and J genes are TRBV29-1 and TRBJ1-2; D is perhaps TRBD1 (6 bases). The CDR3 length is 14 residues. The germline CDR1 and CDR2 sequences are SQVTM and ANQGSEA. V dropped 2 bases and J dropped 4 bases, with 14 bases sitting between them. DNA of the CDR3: TGCAGCGTTGAAACCGGGGGCGATGGCTATGGCTACACCTTC. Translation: CSVETGGDGYGYTF.

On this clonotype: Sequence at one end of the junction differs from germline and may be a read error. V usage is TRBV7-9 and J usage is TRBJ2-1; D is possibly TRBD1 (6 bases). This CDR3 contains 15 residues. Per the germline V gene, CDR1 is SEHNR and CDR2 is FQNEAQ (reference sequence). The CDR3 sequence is CVSSLQGGRGDEQFF. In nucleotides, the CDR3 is TGTGTCAGCAGCTTACAGGGTGGAAGAGGCGATGAGCAGTTCTTC.

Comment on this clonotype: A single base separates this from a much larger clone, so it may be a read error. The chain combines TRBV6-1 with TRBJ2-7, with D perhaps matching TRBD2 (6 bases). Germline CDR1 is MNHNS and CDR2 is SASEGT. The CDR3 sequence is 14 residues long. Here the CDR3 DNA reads TGTGCCAGCAGTGAGGGCGGGAAGACCTACGAGGAGTACTTC. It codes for CASSEGGKTYEEYF.

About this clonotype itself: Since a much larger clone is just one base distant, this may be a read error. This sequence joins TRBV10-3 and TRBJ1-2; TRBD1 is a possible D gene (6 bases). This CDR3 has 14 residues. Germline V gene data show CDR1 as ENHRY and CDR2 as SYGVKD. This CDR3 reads CAISTDSSLYGHTF. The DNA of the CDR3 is TGTGCCATCAGTACGGACAGCTCGTTGTATGGCCACACCTTC.

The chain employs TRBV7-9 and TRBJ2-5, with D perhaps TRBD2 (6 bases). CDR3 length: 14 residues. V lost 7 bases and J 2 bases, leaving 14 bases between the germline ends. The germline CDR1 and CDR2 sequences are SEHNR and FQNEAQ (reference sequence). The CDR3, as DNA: TGTGCCAGCATCTTTGGGGCGGGACAAGAGACCCAGTACTTC. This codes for CASIFGAGQETQYF. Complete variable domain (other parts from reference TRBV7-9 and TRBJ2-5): DTGVSQNPRHKITKRGQNVTFRCDPISEHNRLYWYRQTLGQGPEFLTYFQNEAQLEKSRLLSDRFSAERPKGSFSTLEIQRTEQGDSAMYLCASIFGAGQETQYFGPGTRLLVL.

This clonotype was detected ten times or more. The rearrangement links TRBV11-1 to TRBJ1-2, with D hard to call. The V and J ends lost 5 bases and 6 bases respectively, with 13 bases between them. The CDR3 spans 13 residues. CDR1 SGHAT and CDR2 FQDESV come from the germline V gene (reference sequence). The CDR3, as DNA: TGTGCCAGCAGCCAAACCGGGTTTGATGGCTACACCTTC. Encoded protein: CASSQTGFDGYTF. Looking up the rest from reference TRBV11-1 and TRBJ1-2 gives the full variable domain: EAEVAQSPRYKITEKSQAVAFWCDPISGHATLYWYRQILGQGPELLVQFQDESVVDDSQLPKDRFSAERLKGVDSTLKIQPAELGDSAMYLCASSQTGFDGYTFGSGTRLTVV.

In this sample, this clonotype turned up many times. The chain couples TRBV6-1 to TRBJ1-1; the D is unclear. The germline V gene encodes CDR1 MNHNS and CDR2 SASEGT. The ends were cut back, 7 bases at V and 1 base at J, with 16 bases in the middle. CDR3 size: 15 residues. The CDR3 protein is CASTRTREPNTEAFF. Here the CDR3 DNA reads TGTGCCAGCACGAGGACGAGGGAACCGAACACTGAAGCTTTCTTT.

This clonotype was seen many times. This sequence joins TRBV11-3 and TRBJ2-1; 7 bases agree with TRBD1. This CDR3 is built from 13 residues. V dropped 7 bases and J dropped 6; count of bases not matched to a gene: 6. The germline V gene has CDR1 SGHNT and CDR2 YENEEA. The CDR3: CASTESGGNEQFF. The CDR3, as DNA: TGTGCCAGCACCGAGTCAGGGGGCAATGAGCAGTTCTTC.

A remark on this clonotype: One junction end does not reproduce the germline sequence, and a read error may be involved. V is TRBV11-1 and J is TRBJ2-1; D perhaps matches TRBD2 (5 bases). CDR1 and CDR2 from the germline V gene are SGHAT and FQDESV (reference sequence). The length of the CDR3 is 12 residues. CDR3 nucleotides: TGTGCCAGCAGCTCGGAGAGGGTTAAGCAGCTCTTC. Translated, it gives CASSSERVKQLF. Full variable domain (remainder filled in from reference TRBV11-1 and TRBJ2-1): EAEVAQSPRYKITEKSQAVAFWCDPISGHATLYWYRQILGQGPELLVQFQDESVVDDSQLPKDRFSAERLKGVDSTLKIQPAELGDSAMYLCASSSERVKQLFGPGTRLTVL.

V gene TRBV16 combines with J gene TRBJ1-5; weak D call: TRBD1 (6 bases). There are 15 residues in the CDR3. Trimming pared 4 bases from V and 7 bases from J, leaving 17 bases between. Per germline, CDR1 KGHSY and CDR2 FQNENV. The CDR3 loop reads CASSPGGGAEQPQHF. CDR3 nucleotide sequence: TGTGCCAGCAGCCCGGGGGGCGGGGCGGAACAGCCCCAGCATTTT.

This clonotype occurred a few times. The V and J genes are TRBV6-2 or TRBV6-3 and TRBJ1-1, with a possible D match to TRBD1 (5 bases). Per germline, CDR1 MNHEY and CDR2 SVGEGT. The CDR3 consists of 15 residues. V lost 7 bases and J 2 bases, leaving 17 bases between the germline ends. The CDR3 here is CASISSWGYNTEAFF. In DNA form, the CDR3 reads TGTGCCAGCATTTCGTCCTGGGGGTACAACACTGAAGCTTTCTTT.

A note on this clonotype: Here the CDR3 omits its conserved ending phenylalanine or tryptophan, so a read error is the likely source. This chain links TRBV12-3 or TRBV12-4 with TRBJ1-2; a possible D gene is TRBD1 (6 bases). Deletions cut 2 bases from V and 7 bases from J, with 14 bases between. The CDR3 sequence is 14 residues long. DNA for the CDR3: TGTGCCAGCAGTTTATTCCAGGGGAGCAGTGGCTACACCATC. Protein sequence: CASSLFQGSSGYTI.

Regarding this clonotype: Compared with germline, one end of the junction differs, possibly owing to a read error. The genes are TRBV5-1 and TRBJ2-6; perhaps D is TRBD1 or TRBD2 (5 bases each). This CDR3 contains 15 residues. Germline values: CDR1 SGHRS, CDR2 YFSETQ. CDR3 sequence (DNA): TGCGCCAGCAGCTTAGGGACCTCTGGGGCCAACCTCCTGACTTTC. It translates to CASSLGTSGANLLTF.

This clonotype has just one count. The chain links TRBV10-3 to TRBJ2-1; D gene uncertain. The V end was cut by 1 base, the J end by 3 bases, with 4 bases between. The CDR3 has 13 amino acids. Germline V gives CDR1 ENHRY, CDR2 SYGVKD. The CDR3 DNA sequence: TGTGCCATCAGTGAGTTCAGCTACAATGAGCAGTTCTTC. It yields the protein CAISEFSYNEQFF.

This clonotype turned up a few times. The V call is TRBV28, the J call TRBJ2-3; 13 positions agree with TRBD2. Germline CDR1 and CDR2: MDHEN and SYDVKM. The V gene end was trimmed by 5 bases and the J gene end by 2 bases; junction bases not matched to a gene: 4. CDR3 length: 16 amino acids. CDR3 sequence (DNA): TGTGCCAGCAGTCCACTAGCGGGAGGGTTCACAGATACGCAGTATTTT. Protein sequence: CASSPLAGGFTDTQYF. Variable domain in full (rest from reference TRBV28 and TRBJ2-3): DVKVTQSSRYLVKRTGEKVFLECVQDMDHENMFWYRQDPGLGLRLIYFSYDVKMKEKGDIPEGYSVSREKKERFSLILESASTNQTSMYLCASSPLAGGFTDTQYFGPGTRLTVL.

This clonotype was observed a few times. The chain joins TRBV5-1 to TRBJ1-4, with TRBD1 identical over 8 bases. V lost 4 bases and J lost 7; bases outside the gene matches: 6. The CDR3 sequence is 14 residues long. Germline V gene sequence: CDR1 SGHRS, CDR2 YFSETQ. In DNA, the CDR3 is TGCGCCAGCAGCGTCGGACAGGGAGGTGAAAAACTGTTTTTT. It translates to CASSVGQGGEKLFF.

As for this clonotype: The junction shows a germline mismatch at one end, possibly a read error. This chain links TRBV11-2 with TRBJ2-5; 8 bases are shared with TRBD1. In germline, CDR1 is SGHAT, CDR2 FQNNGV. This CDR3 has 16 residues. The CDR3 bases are TGTGCCAGCAGCTTAGACGGGGCAGGGGGCGGAGAGACCCAGCACTTC. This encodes CASSLDGAGGGETQHF.

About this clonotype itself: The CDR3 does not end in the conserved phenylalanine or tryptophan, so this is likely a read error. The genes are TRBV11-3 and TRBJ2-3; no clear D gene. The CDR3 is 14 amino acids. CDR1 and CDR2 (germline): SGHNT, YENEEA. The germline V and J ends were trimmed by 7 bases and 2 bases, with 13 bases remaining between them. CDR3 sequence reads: CASKRSGSTDTQYL. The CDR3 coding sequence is TGTGCCAGCAAACGCTCGGGTTCCACAGATACGCAGTATCTT.